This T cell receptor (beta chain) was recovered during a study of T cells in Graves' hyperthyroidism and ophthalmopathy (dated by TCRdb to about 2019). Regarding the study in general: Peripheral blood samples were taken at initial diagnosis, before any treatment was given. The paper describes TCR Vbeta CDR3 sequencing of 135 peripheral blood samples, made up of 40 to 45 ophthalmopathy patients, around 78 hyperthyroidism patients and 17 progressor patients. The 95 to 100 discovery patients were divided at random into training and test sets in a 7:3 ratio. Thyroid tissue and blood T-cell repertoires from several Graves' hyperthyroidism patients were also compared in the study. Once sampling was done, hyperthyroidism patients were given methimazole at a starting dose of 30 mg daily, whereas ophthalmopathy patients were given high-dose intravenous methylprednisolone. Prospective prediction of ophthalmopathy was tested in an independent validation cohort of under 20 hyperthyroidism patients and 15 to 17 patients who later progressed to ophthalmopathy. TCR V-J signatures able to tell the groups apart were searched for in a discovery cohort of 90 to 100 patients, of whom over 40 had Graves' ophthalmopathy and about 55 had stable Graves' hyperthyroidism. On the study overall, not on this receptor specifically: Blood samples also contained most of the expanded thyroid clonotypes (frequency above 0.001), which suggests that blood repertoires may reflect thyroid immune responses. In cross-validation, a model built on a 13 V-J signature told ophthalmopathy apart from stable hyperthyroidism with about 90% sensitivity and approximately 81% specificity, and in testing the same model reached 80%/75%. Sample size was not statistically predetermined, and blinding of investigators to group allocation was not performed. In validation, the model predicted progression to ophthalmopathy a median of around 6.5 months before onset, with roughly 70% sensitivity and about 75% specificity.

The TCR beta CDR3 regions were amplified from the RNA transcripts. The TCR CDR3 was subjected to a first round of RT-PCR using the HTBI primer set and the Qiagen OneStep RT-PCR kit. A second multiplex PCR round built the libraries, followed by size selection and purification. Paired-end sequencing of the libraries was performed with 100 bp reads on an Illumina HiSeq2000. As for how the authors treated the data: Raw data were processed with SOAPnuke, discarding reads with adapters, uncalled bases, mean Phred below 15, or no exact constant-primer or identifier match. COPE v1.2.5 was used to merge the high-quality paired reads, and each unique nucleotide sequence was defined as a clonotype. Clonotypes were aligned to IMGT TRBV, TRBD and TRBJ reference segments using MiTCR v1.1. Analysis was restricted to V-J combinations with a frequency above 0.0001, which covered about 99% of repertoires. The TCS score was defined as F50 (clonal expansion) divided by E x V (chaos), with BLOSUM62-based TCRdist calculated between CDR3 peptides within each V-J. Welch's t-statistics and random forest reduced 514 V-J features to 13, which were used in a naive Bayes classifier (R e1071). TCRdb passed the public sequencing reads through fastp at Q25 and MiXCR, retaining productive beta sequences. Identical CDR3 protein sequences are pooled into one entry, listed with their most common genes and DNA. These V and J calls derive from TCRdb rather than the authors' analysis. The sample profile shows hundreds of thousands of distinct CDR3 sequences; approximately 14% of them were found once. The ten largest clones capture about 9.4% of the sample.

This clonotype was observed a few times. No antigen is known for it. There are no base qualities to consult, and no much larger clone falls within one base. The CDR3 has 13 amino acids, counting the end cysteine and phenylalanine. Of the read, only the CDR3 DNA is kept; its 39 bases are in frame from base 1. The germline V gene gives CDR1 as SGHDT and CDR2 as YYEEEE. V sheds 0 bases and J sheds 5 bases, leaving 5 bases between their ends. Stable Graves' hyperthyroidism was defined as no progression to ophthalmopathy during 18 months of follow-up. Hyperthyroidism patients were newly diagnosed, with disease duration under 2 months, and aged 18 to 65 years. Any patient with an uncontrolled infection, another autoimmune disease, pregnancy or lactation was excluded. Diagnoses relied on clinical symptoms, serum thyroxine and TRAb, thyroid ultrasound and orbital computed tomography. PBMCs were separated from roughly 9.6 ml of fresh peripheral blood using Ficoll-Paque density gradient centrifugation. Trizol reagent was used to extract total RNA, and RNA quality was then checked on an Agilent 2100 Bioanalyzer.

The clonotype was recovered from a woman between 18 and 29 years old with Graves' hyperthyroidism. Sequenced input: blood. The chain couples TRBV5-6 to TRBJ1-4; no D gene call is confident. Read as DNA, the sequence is TGTGCCAGCAGCTTGGTGTTAAATGAAAAACTGTTTTTT. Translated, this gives CASSLVLNEKLFF. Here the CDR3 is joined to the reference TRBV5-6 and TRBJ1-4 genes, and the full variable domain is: DAGVTQSPTHLIKTRGQQVTLRCSPKSGHDTVSWYQQALGQGPQFIFQYYEEEERQRGNFPDRFSGHQFPNYSSELNVNALLLGDSALYLCASSLVLNEKLFFGSGTQLSVL.